A few counts support the clone carrying this TCR beta chain. These data come from a study of blood T cell repertoires in COVID-19. The J segment lost 0 bases and the V segment lost 3 bases, leaving 5 bases of the junction unmatched. Germline CDR1 reads SGHDN; CDR2 reads FVKESK. The CDR3 is 17 amino acids. Using immunoSEQ multiplex PCR, the repertoire was profiled, and TCRdb retains in-frame clones only, with some absent. The sample holds 200,000 or so clones, around four fifths seen once. This clonotype was obtained from a woman in her forties or fifties who had been exposed to COVID-19. The chain employs TRBV14 and TRBJ2-6; 7 nucleotides line up with TRBD1. The source material was PBMCs or T cells enriched from blood (not recorded which). CDR3 amino acids: CASSHRTGFSGANVLTF. The CDR3 DNA sequence: TGTGCCAGCAGCCATCGGACAGGCTTCTCTGGGGCCAACGTCCTGACTTTC.